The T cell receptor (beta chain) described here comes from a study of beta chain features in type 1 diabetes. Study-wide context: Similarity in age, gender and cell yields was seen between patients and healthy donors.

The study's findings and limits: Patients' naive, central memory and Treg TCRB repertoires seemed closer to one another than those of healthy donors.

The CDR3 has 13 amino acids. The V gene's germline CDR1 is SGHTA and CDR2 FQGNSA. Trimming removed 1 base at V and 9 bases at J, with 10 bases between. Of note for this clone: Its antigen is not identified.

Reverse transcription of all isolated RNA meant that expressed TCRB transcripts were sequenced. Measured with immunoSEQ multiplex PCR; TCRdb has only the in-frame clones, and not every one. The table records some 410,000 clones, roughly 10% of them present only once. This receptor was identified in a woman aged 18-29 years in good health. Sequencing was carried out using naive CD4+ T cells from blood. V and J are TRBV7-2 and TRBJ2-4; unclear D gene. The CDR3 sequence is CASSLGLGSIQYF. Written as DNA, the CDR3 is TGTGCCAGCAGCTTAGGGCTGGGTTCCATTCAGTACTTC.